The text below deals with one TCR beta chain. The data derive from a study of OX40 agonist ivuxolimab in advanced cancers. Using immunoSEQ multiplex PCR, the repertoire was profiled, and TCRdb retains in-frame clones only, with some absent. The data contain 75,000 to 90,000 clones, about 88% of them singletons. This specimen consisted of CD4+ or CD8+ T cells sorted from blood, obtained in a trial of the OX40 agonist ivuxolimab. The TCR originated in an adult with an advanced solid tumor such as melanoma, head and neck, liver or kidney cancer.

CDR3 DNA sequence: TGTGCCAGTAGTAACAGGGCAGGGGCTGGAAACACCATATATTTT. This encodes CASSNRAGAGNTIYF. J is TRBJ1-3 and V is TRBV19; a possible D gene is TRBD1 (6 bases). The CDR3 covers 15 residues. The germline V gene encodes CDR1 LNHDA and CDR2 SQIVND (reference sequence). With 4 bases removed from V and 2 bases from J, the gap between germline ends came to 12 bases.